The 4 T cell receptor beta chains given below trace back to one sample, sequenced in a study of blood T cell repertoires in COVID-19. Measured with immunoSEQ multiplex PCR; TCRdb has only the in-frame clones, and not every one. The data show around 130,000 clones, with about 84% seen just once and 3.9% held by the top ten. Sequenced sample: peripheral blood. The receptors here all came from a man aged 55 to 70 with acute or convalescent COVID-19.

In this sample, this clone turned up a few times. The chain employs TRBV11-2 and TRBJ2-1; 11 bases line up with TRBD2. The germline V gene has CDR1 SGHAT and CDR2 FQNNGV. There are 16 residues in the CDR3. V shed 5 bases and J 3 bases; nucleotides not matched to a gene: 6. CDR3 nucleotide sequence: TGTGCCAGCAGCATTCGACTAGCGGGAATCTACAATGAGCAGTTCTTC. It codes for CASSIRLAGIYNEQFF. Using reference TRBV11-2 and TRBJ2-1 for the parts outside the CDR3, the full variable domain is EAGVAQSPRYKIIEKRQSVAFWCNPISGHATLYWYQQILGQGPKLLIQFQNNGVVDDSQLPKDRFSAERLKGVDSTLKIQPAKLEDSAVYLCASSIRLAGIYNEQFFGPGTRLTVL.

To note about this clone: One end of the junction is discordant with germline, which a read error may explain. This chain uses TRBV6-5 with TRBJ2-7, with D tentatively TRBD2 (5 bases). This CDR3 has 14 residues. Germline lookup yields CDR1 MNHEY and CDR2 SVGAGI. The CDR3 spells CASGPRGGPYEQYF. The CDR3 DNA is TGTGCCAGCGGCCCCCGAGGAGGACCCTACGAACAGTACTTC.

J is TRBJ2-4 and V is TRBV7-9; D possibly corresponds to TRBD2 (5 bases). The V and J ends lost 4 bases and 0 bases respectively, with 13 bases between them. The CDR3 extends over 16 amino acids. Germline loops: CDR1 SEHNR, CDR2 FQNEAQ (reference sequence). The CDR3, as DNA: TGTGCCAGCAGCTCGGACGGAGGCCTAGCCAAAAACATTCAGTACTTC. Its protein is CASSSDGGLAKNIQYF.

V is TRBV7-9 and J is TRBJ2-2; D is undetermined. The CDR3 covers 11 residues. V was shortened by 5 bases and J by 6 bases, with 4 bases between the two germline ends. Germline values: CDR1 SEHNR, CDR2 FQNEAQ (reference sequence). The CDR3 nucleotides read TGTGCCAGCAGCCCCTCCGGGGAGCTGTTTTTT. This encodes CASSPSGELFF. Full variable domain (outside the CDR3, taken from reference TRBV7-9 and TRBJ2-2): DTGVSQNPRHKITKRGQNVTFRCDPISEHNRLYWYRQTLGQGPEFLTYFQNEAQLEKSRLLSDRFSAERPKGSFSTLEIQRTEQGDSAMYLCASSPSGELFFGEGSRLTVL.